The rows below give T cell receptor beta chains drawn from one sample of a study of shared clonotypes between healthy human individuals. This table comes from immunoSEQ multiplex PCR, and its TCRdb copy is limited to in-frame clones, with some not included. The data contain roughly 2,300,000 clones, 92% of them seen just once; the ten biggest clones take up about 0.41%. Sequenced input: naive CD4+ T cells from PBMCs. Receptors originate from a man in his late teens or twenties in good health. Some clones in this sample may be carry-over from other donors' samples. CDR3s include the opening cysteine and the closing phenylalanine or tryptophan. Size values are once, few and many counts, or a class for expanded clones, and some rows have none.

J	V	size	CDR3
TRBJ1-2	TRBV6-1	.	CASTSQGPYGYTF
TRBJ1-3	TRBV7-8	.	CASSLTPYDTKSLHF
TRBJ2-3	TRBV5-1	.	CASSATPSSVGTDTQYF
TRBJ2-3	TRBV29-1	.	CSVDYGGPDTQYF
TRBJ1-2	TRBV29-1	.	CSVEEGYTF
TRBJ1-1	TRBV28	.	CASSLWVRGEAFF
TRBJ2-3	TRBV18	.	CASSPQGGISTDTQYF
TRBJ1-2	TRBV19	.	CASSETMDSAAYGYTF
TRBJ2-1	TRBV4-3	.	CASSQDRGGGSSYNEQFF
TRBJ1-1	TRBV9	few	CASSVEEGTEAFF
TRBJ2-1	TRBV19	.	CASSIVAGEQFF
TRBJ1-4	TRBV5-1	once	CASSPDQDSWEKLFF
TRBJ2-6	TRBV9	.	CASSLQGSGANVLTF
.	TRBV7-9	.	CASSLGQSYPYEQYF
TRBJ1-5	TRBV5-4	.	CASSLGGGSGNQPQHF
TRBJ2-5	TRBV7-2	.	CASSLGRAGGEETQYF
TRBJ1-2	TRBV5-1	once	CASSRDALGYTF